These 20 T cell receptor beta chains were sequenced from one sample in a study of blood T cell repertoires in COVID-19. This table comes from immunoSEQ multiplex PCR, and its TCRdb copy is limited to in-frame clones, with some not included. The data show 90,000 or so clones, 75% to 90% seen once. Sample: peripheral blood. These receptor sequences come from a man in his 60s with acute or convalescent COVID-19.

V and J are TRBV30 and TRBJ1-2; D is uncertain. The CDR3 is 15 amino acids. The ends were cut back, 4 bases at V and 7 bases at J, with 22 bases in the middle. Per germline, CDR1 GTSNPN and CDR2 SVGIG (reference sequence). CDR3 protein: CAWTRPTGLLGGYTF. DNA for the CDR3: TGTGCCTGGACCCGCCCCACGGGGTTGTTGGGTGGCTACACCTTC.

The sample holds one count of this clone. J is TRBJ2-7 and V is TRBV5-4, with 11 bases matching TRBD1. J lost 3 bases, V lost 4 bases, and 6 bases had no gene match. Germline-derived CDR1 and CDR2 are SGHNT and YYREEE (reference sequence). The CDR3 is 15 amino acids. For the CDR3, the DNA is TGTGCCAGCAGCGTCACCGGGACAGGGGGCTACGAGCAGTACTTC. Its protein is CASSVTGTGGYEQYF.

The gene calls are TRBV7-2 and TRBJ2-7; 9 positions match TRBD1. The V and J ends lost 1 base and 7 bases, in that order; junction bases with no gene match: 5. This CDR3 is 14 amino acids long. Germline-derived CDR1 and CDR2 are SGHTA and FQGNSA. DNA for the CDR3: TGTGCCAGCAGCTTAGGACAGGGGGGAGGTGAGCAGTACTTC. Protein product: CASSLGQGGGEQYF.

The rearrangement joins TRBV18 to TRBJ2-5; TRBD2 aligns across 9 bases. Germline V gene sequence: CDR1 KGHSH, CDR2 LQKENI. The CDR3 has 17 amino acids. V trimming: 2 bases; J trimming: 1 base; junction bases outside the gene matches: 8. CDR3 sequence: CASSPIQTSGVQETQYF. The CDR3 DNA follows: TGTGCCAGCTCACCAATCCAGACTAGCGGAGTCCAAGAGACCCAGTACTTC.

A single count supports this clone. CDR3 coding DNA: TGTGCCATCGGACAGGGTGTATTCCTCCACTTT. Its protein is CAIGQGVFLHF. The chain employs TRBV12-3 or TRBV12-4 and TRBJ1-6, with 8 bases that match TRBD1. The CDR3 has 11 amino acids. V shed 10 bases and J 15 bases; nucleotides not matched to a gene: 8.

Concerning this clone itself: The same CDR3 arises from other DNA sequences in this sample as well. The V and J genes are TRBV3-1 (or the pseudogene TRBV3-2) and TRBJ1-5; D is uncertain. Trimming stripped 1 base from V and 7 bases from J, with 5 bases between. This CDR3 region has 12 residues. Germline V lookup: CDR1 LGHDT, CDR2 YNNKEL (reference sequence). CDR3 loop: CASSQGGQPQHF. The DNA of the CDR3 is TGTGCCAGCAGCCAAGGAGGCCAGCCCCAGCATTTT.

In its sample, this clone was seen a few times. The sample holds other DNA sequences that translate to the same CDR3. V gene TRBV5-1 combines with J gene TRBJ1-6; 7 nucleotides agree with TRBD1. The CDR3 runs 14 residues. The ends lost 0 bases at V and 7 bases at J; junction bases unmatched: 1. The germline gives CDR1 SGHRS, CDR2 YFSETQ. The CDR3 loop reads CASSLGQGNSPLHF. The DNA for the CDR3 is TGCGCCAGCAGCTTGGGACAGGGAAATTCACCCCTCCACTTT.

The V call is TRBV6-5, the J call TRBJ1-1; D perhaps matches TRBD1 (5 bases). The CDR3 contains 13 residues. V lost 4 bases and J 4 bases, leaving 10 bases between the germline ends. Germline V gene data show CDR1 as MNHEY and CDR2 as SVGAGI. The CDR3: CASSSSQGTEAFF. In DNA form, the CDR3 reads TGTGCCAGCAGTTCCAGCCAGGGCACTGAAGCTTTCTTT.

This clone was picked up a small number of times. This CDR3 is CAWRTGGFYEQYF. For the CDR3, the DNA is TGTGCCTGGCGGACAGGGGGCTTCTACGAGCAGTACTTC. J is TRBJ2-7 and V is TRBV30; 11 nucleotides line up with TRBD1. Germline V gene lookup returns CDR1 GTSNPN and CDR2 SVGIG (reference sequence). The CDR3 runs 13 residues. Trimming took 5 bases from V and 3 from J; bases not matched to a gene: 3.

The chain links TRBV4-1 to TRBJ2-2; TRBD1 matches 7 bases. After removal of 4 bases from V and 1 base from J, the junction contained 3 bases not matched to a gene. CDR1 and CDR2 from the germline V gene are MGHRA and YSYEKL. This CDR3 is built from 15 residues. CDR3 in DNA: TGCGCCAGCAGCCCCCGACAGGGGAACACCGGGGAGCTGTTTTTT. Translation gives CASSPRQGNTGELFF.

The gene calls are TRBV5-1 and TRBJ2-5, with 11 positions matching TRBD2. Germline lookup yields CDR1 SGHRS and CDR2 YFSETQ. J gave up 5 bases and V 4 bases, and 10 bases lay outside the gene matches. The CDR3 runs to 16 residues. CDR3 in amino acids: CASSQALTSGIETQYF. For the CDR3, the DNA is TGCGCCAGCAGCCAAGCACTGACTAGCGGGATCGAGACCCAGTACTTC.

V usage is TRBV6-5 and J usage is TRBJ1-6, with TRBD1 matching 7 bases. The CDR3 sequence is 15 residues long. Trimming at V came to 6 bases and at J to 7 bases, leaving 9 bases not matched to a gene. Germline-derived CDR1 and CDR2 are MNHEY and SVGAGI. The CDR3 region is CASRPYRGKNSPLHF. In DNA form, the CDR3 reads TGTGCCAGCAGGCCCTACAGGGGTAAGAATTCACCCCTCCACTTT.

J is TRBJ1-2 and V is TRBV6-2 or TRBV6-3; 7 nucleotides align to TRBD1. The V and J ends lost 2 bases and 4 bases, in that order; junction bases with no gene match: 16. The CDR3 has 18 residues. The germline V gene has CDR1 MNHEY and CDR2 SVGEGT. CDR3 region: CASSYHTLQGPSVYGYTF. Here the CDR3 DNA reads TGTGCCAGCAGTTACCACACCCTACAGGGGCCGTCAGTCTATGGCTACACCTTC.

The rearrangement joins TRBV30 to TRBJ2-7, with 7 bases lining up with TRBD2. The CDR3 loop spans 16 amino acids. The trim removed 3 bases at V and 4 bases at J, leaving 15 bases unmatched. The germline CDR1 and CDR2 sequences are GTSNPN and SVGIG (reference sequence). This CDR3 is CAWSHGGSGPLYEQYF. The CDR3 region has the DNA TGTGCCTGGAGCCACGGGGGTAGCGGGCCTTTATACGAGCAGTACTTC. The whole variable domain, remainder taken from reference TRBV30 and TRBJ2-7, is SQTIHQWPATLVQPVGSPLSLECTVEGTSNPNLYWYRQAAGRGLQLLFYSVGIGQISSEVPQNLSASRPQDRQFILSSKKLLLSDSGFYLCAWSHGGSGPLYEQYFGPGTRLTVT.

The J gene is TRBJ1-5, the V gene TRBV27; a weak D match, TRBD1 (5 bases). The V gene lost 2 bases and the J gene lost 4 bases, with 15 bases spanning the gap. CDR3 size: 16 residues. Germline CDR1 is MNHEY and CDR2 is SMNVEV (reference sequence). The DNA of the CDR3 is TGTGCCAGCAGTTTACTAGGGGCAGGACGGAATCAGCCCCAGCATTTT. This sequence encodes CASSLLGAGRNQPQHF.

This chain connects TRBV6-2 or TRBV6-3 to TRBJ1-5; no definite D call. This CDR3 region has 14 residues. The germline V gene encodes CDR1 MNHEY and CDR2 SVGEGT. The V end was cut by 6 bases, the J end by 4 bases, with 13 bases between. Here the CDR3 reads CASSRSGQNQPQHF. The CDR3, as DNA: TGTGCCAGCAGCCGTAGTGGGCAGAATCAGCCCCAGCATTTT.

This clone was recorded only once. The chain uses TRBV29-1 and TRBJ2-7, with D possibly being TRBD1 (5 bases). V was shortened by 5 bases and J by 1 base, with 15 bases between the two germline ends. This CDR3 has 14 residues. Germline-derived CDR1 and CDR2 are SQVTM and ANQGSEA. The DNA of the CDR3 is TGCAGCGTTAAGATCCCAGGGCCGTCCTACGAGCAGTACTTC. Translation gives CSVKIPGPSYEQYF.

The rearrangement joins TRBV4-2 to TRBJ2-7, with 7 bases matching TRBD1. In germline, CDR1 is LGHNA, CDR2 YNFKEQ. V lost 0 bases to trimming and J lost 4 bases; unmatched junction nucleotides: 6. This CDR3 contains 15 residues. CDR3 amino acids: CASSQDHRGSYEQYF. CDR3 DNA sequence: TGTGCCAGCAGCCAAGACCACAGGGGATCATACGAGCAGTACTTC.

Judged by abundance, this clone is medium-sized (0.01 to 0.1%). The genes are TRBV6-5 and TRBJ2-1; 8 bases match TRBD2. CDR3 length equals 16 residues. The V gene end was trimmed by 1 base and the J gene end by 0 bases; junction bases not matched to a gene: 2. CDR1 and CDR2 from the germline V gene are MNHEY and SVGAGI. The CDR3 nucleotides read TGTGCCAGCAGTTACTGGAGCGGGAGCTCCTACAATGAGCAGTTCTTC. Its translation: CASSYWSGSSYNEQFF.

The genes are TRBV6-6 and TRBJ2-2; D may be TRBD2 (5 bases). Per germline, CDR1 MNHNY and CDR2 SVGAGI (reference sequence). V shed 6 bases and J shed 7 bases, with 18 bases lying between them. The CDR3 totals 15 residues. CDR3 sequence (DNA): TGTGCCAGCAGCCCTCGGGGTATAACTGGCGGGGAGCTGTTTTTT. It yields the protein CASSPRGITGGELFF.